The 9 T cell receptor beta chains presented below share a single source sample, sequenced in a study of spatial heterogeneity in lung cancer (dated by TCRdb to the late 2010s). Points the paper makes about the study in general: The number of expanded intratumoral alpha and beta TCRs correlated with the tumor nonsynonymous mutation count.

The antigens these receptors bind are not known. The label giving this sample's time point can be read as: sample taken at primary tumor resection. The library was produced with 5' RACE. This sample was sequenced with a NextSeq 500. Clones were called with MiXCR by TCRdb after fastp trimmed the public reads at Q25, and only in-frame beta chains were retained. Merged by CDR3 protein, the rows form single entries marked with the most common genes and DNA. The table for this sample lists 1,300 or so distinct CDR3 sequences; 15% to 18% of them were counted only once. Under 40% of the sample lies in the top ten. The specimen comprised lung tumor tissue, sampled at surgery. Receptors were obtained from a male donor with early-stage non-small cell lung cancer.

This clonotype is classed as medium-sized. The library was designed around alpha chains, so this beta chain is a stray read whose abundance carries little weight. The chain joins TRBV5-1 to TRBJ1-1, with D maybe TRBD1 (6 bases). CDR3 length equals 17 residues. In germline, CDR1 is SGHRS, CDR2 YFSETQ. Trimming left V 0 bases short and J 0 bases short, with 15 bases between. CDR3 coding DNA: TGCGCCAGCAGCTTGGGAGTTAGGACAGCCTTGAACACTGAAGCTTTCTTT. As protein: CASSLGVRTALNTEAFF.

For this clonotype: This beta chain is a stray sequence in a library constructed for alpha chains; its clone size is not meaningful. V is TRBV12-3 or TRBV12-4 and J is TRBJ2-1, with 9 bases identical to TRBD2. Losses at the gene ends were 2 bases for V and 7 bases for J; bases not matched to a gene: 6. This CDR3 is built from 15 residues. CDR3 in amino acids: CASSLNSGSQNEQFF. Here the CDR3 DNA reads TGTGCCAGCAGTTTAAATAGCGGGAGTCAAAATGAGCAGTTCTTC.

This clonotype ranks as medium-sized. This beta chain lies outside the target of a library built for alpha chains; its clone size means little. The chain carries TRBV4-3 and TRBJ2-7; 8 bases fit TRBD2. Germline V gene lookup returns CDR1 LGHNA and CDR2 YSLEER. V trimming: 0 bases; J trimming: 6 bases; junction bases outside the gene matches: 7. The CDR3 contains 15 residues. CDR3 residues: CASSQDWAGGSEQYV. The CDR3 DNA reads as TGCGCCAGCAGCCAAGATTGGGCGGGAGGTAGCGAGCAGTACGTC.

This clonotype was observed at least ten times. This beta chain is an unintended read in a library built for alpha chains; its size means little. The chain joins TRBV5-6 to TRBJ2-3, with a tentative D call TRBD2 (7 bases). CDR1 is SGHDT and CDR2 is YYEEEE in the germline V gene. The V and J ends lost 2 bases and 5 bases respectively, with 12 bases between them. The CDR3 is 14 residues long. As DNA, the CDR3 is TGTGCCAGCAGCTTCGGGGGGCCGGGAGATACGCAGTATTTT. Amino acid sequence: CASSFGGPGDTQYF.

This clonotype turned up a few times. This beta chain is an off-target read within a library intended for alpha chains, so its frequency means little. The chain employs TRBV19 and TRBJ2-7; 13 bases are a match to TRBD2. V shed 4 bases and J 3 bases; nucleotides not matched to a gene: 6. The germline V gene has CDR1 LNHDA and CDR2 SQIVND (reference sequence). This CDR3 is built from 16 residues. The CDR3 DNA is TGTGCCAGTAGTAAGGGACTAGCGGGATTCTTCTACGAGCAGTACTTC. It yields the protein CASSKGLAGFFYEQYF.

By share of the sample, this clonotype is medium-sized. Because this beta chain is a stray read in a library intended to capture alpha chains, its abundance should not be given much weight. The chain has TRBV28 and TRBJ2-3; 13 nucleotides agree with TRBD2. CDR1 is MDHEN and CDR2 is SYDVKM in the germline V gene. With 6 bases clipped from V and 4 bases from J, the junction kept 10 bases outside the gene matches. This CDR3 spans 17 amino acids. CDR3 loop: CASSPELAGGRPDTQYF. As DNA, the CDR3 is TGTGCCAGCAGCCCCGAACTAGCGGGGGGGAGGCCAGATACGCAGTATTTT. The variable domain in full, with the rest retrieved from reference TRBV28 and TRBJ2-3, is DVKVTQSSRYLVKRTGEKVFLECVQDMDHENMFWYRQDPGLGLRLIYFSYDVKMKEKGDIPEGYSVSREKKERFSLILESASTNQTSMYLCASSPELAGGRPDTQYFGPGTRLTVL.

This clonotype ranks as medium-sized. As an off-target read in a library built for alpha chains, this beta chain has a frequency of little significance. The chain links TRBV3-1 to TRBJ2-1; the D is unclear. The length of the CDR3 is 14 residues. CDR1 and CDR2 (germline): LGHDT, YNNKEL (reference sequence). The V gene lost 4 bases and the J gene lost 6 bases, with 13 bases spanning the gap. The CDR3: CASSRQSWGNEQFF. The CDR3 coding sequence is TGTGCCAGCAGCCGCCAGAGCTGGGGCAATGAGCAGTTCTTC.

This clonotype is termed medium-sized. This beta chain lies outside the target of a library built for alpha chains; its clone size means little. The genes are TRBV20-1 and TRBJ1-1, with no clear D. In germline, CDR1 is DFQATT, CDR2 SNEGSKA (reference sequence). The length of the CDR3 is 13 residues. The V gene lost 6 bases and the J gene lost 3 bases, with 14 bases spanning the gap. For the CDR3, the DNA is TGCAGTGCCCCCGTTTCGCGGGACACTGAAGCTTTCTTT. It translates to CSAPVSRDTEAFF.

This clonotype was recorded many times. As an off-target read in a library built for alpha chains, this beta chain has a frequency of little significance. The CDR3 bases are TGCGCCAGCAGCCAACATAGGGGGAACACTGAAGCTTTCTTT. As protein: CASSQHRGNTEAFF. V is TRBV4-1 and J is TRBJ1-1, with a tentative D call TRBD1 (5 bases). The V end was cut by 2 bases, the J end by 1 base, with 8 bases between. Germline V gene sequence: CDR1 MGHRA, CDR2 YSYEKL. The CDR3 totals 14 residues.